This T cell receptor (beta chain) was recorded in a study of regulatory T cells in long-lasting Graves disease. Findings and limits, study-wide: TCR diversity was lower in persistent Graves' patients (versus newly diagnosed ones). Persistent disease preferred TRBV28, TRBJ1-2 and TRBJ2-5.

In the case of this clonotype: What it binds is unknown.

V lost 3 bases to trimming and J lost 2 bases; unmatched junction nucleotides: 6. CDR1 SGDLS and CDR2 YYNGEE come from the germline V gene. The CDR3 extends over 16 amino acids. Time point indicated: newly diagnosed GD, antithyroid drugs for less than 3 months. The TCR library was made from RNA that had been extracted from PBMCs in TRIzol. Graves' disease diagnosis used American Thyroid Association guidelines. Nine milliliters of peripheral blood went into EDTA tubes. Sequencing libraries for TCR beta were prepared with iRepertoire HTBI primers and Arm-PCR of CDR3 regions. TCRdb reprocessed the multiplex PCR reads with MiXCR, giving one entry per CDR3 protein. The sample gives roughly 420,000 distinct CDR3 sequences, around 13% of which show up once; 17% is in the top ten. These data also featured in a second study, about T cells in Graves' hyperthyroidism and ophthalmopathy.

The gene calls are TRBV9 and TRBJ2-5; 11 bases line up with TRBD2. The receptor was isolated from a woman aged 45 to 65 with Graves disease. This specimen consisted of peripheral blood mononuclear cells (PBMCs), obtained at new diagnosis, from a patient treated with antithyroid drugs. This CDR3 is CASSAGGTSGQETQYF. CDR3 coding DNA: TGTGCCAGCAGCGCCGGCGGGACTAGCGGACAAGAGACCCAGTACTTC.